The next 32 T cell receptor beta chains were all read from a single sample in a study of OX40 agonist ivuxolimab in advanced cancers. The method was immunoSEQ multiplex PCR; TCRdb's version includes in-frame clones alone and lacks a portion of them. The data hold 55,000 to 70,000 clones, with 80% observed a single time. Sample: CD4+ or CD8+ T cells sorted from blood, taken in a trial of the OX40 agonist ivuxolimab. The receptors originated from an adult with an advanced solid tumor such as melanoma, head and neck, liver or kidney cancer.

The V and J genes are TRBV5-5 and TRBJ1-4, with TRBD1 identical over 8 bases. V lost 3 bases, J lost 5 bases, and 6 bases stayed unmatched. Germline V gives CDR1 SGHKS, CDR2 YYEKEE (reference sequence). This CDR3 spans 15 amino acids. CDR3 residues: CASSWGTGENEKLFF. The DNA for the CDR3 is TGTGCCAGCAGCTGGGGGACAGGAGAAAATGAAAAACTGTTTTTT.

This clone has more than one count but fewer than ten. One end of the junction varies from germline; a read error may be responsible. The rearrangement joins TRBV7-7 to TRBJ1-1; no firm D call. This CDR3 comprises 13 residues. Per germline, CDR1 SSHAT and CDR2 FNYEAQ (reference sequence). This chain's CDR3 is CASSLVTDTEAFF. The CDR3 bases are TGTGCTAGCAGCTTAGTGACCGACACTGAAGCTTTCTTT.

The CDR3 region is CASIRGPNQPQHF. The CDR3 region has the DNA TGTGCCAGCATTAGGGGCCCCAATCAGCCCCAGCATTTT. The chain is built from TRBV6-4 and TRBJ1-5, with D possibly TRBD1 on 5 matching bases. The V and J ends lost 7 bases and 3 bases respectively, with 10 bases between them. The CDR3 contains 13 residues. CDR1 is MRHNA and CDR2 is SNTAGT in the germline V gene.

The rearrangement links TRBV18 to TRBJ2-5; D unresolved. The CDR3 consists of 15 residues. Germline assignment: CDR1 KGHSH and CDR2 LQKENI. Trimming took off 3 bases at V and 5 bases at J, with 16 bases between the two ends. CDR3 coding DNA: TGTGCCAGCTCACCCCATCCACACTCCAGGGAGACCCAGTACTTC. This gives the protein CASSPHPHSRETQYF.

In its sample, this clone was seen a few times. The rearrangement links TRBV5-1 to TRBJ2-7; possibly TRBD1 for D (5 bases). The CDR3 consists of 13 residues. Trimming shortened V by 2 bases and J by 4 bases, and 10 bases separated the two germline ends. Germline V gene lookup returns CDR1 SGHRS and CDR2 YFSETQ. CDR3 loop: CASSFETAYEQYF. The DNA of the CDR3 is TGCGCCAGCAGCTTCGAGACAGCATACGAGCAGTACTTC.

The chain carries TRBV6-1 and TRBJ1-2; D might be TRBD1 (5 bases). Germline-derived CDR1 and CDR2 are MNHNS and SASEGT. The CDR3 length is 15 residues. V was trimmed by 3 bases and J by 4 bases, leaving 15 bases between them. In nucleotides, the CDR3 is TGTGCCAGCAGTGAGTCGGTCAGGGAGCTCTATGGCTACACCTTC. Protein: CASSESVRELYGYTF.

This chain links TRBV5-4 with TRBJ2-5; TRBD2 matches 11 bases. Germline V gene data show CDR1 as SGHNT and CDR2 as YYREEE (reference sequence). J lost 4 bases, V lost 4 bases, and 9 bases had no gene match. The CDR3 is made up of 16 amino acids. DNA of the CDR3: TGTGCCAGCAGCCAAGGACGACTAGCGGGGAGAGAGACCCAGTACTTC. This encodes CASSQGRLAGRETQYF.

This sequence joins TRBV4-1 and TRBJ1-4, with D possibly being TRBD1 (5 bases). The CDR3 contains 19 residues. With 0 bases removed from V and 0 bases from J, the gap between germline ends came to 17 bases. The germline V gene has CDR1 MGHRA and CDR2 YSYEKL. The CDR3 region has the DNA TGCGCCAGCAGCCAAGAGGGACGGGGGAAGCTCTCAACTAATGAAAAACTGTTTTTT. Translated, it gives CASSQEGRGKLSTNEKLFF.

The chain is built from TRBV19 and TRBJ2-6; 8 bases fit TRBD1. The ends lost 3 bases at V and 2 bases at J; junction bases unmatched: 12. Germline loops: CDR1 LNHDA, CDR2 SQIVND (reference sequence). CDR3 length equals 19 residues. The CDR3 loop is CASSMGSGQGIPGANVLTF. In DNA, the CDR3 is TGTGCCAGTAGTATGGGGTCCGGACAGGGAATTCCTGGGGCCAACGTCCTGACTTTC.

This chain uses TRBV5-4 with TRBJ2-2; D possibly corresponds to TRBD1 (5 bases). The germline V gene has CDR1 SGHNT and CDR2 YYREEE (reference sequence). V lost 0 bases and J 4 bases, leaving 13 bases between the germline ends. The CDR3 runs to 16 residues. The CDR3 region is CASSLAETVSTGELFF. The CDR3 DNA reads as TGTGCCAGCAGCTTGGCCGAGACAGTGAGCACCGGGGAGCTGTTTTTT.

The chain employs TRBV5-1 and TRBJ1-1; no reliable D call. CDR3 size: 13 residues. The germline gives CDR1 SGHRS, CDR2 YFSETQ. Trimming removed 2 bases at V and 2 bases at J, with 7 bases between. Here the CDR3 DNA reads TGCGCCAGCAGCTTTGGCGGAAACACTGAAGCTTTCTTT. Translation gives CASSFGGNTEAFF.

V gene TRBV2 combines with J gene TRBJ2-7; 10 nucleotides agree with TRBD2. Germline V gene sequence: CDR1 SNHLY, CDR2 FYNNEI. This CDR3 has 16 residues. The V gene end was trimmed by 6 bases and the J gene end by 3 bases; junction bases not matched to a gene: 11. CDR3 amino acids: CASRTRLAGASYEQYF. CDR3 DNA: TGTGCCAGCAGGACACGGCTAGCGGGGGCGAGCTACGAGCAGTACTTC.

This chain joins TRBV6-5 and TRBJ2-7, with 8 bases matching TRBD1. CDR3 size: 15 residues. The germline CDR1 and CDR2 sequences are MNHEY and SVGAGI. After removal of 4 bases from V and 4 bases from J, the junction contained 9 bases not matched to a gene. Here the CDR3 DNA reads TGTGCCAGCAGTTTATCGGGACAGGAGGGATACGAGCAGTACTTC. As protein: CASSLSGQEGYEQYF.

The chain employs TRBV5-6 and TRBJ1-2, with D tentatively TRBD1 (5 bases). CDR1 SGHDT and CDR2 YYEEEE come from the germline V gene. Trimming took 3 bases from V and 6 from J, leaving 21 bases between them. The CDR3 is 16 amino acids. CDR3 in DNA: TGTGCCAGCAGCTACGACGTACTCCGGGGGGAGGATGGCTACACCTTC. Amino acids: CASSYDVLRGEDGYTF.

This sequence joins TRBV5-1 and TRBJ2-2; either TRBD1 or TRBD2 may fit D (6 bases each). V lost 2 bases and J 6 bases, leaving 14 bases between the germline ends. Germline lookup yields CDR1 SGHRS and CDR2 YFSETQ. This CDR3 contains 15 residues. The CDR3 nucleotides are TGCGCCAGCAGCTTAAGACCGGAGGGGGCCGGGGAGCTGTTTTTT. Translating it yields CASSLRPEGAGELFF.

In nucleotides, the CDR3 is TGTGCCAGCAGCCAAGAGAGACTGGGTACGCAGTATTTT. This codes for CASSQERLGTQYF. This sequence joins TRBV4-2 and TRBJ2-3; D is ambiguous. The germline V gene encodes CDR1 LGHNA and CDR2 YNFKEQ. The CDR3 is 13 residues long. V was shortened by 0 bases and J by 8 bases, with 9 bases between the two germline ends.

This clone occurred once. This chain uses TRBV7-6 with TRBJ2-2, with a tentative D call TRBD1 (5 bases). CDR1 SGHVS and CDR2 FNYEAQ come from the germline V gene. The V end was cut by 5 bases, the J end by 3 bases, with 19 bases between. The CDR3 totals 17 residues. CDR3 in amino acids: CASSLRGFALDTGELFF. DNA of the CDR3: TGTGCCAGCAGCCTAAGGGGATTTGCATTGGACACCGGGGAGCTGTTTTTT.

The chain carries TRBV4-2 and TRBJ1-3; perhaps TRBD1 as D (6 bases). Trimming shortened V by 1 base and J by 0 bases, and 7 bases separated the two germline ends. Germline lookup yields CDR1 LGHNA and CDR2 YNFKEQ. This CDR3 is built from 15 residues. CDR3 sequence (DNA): TGTGCCAGCAGCCAAGCACAGGGCTCTGGAAACACCATATATTTT. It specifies CASSQAQGSGNTIYF.

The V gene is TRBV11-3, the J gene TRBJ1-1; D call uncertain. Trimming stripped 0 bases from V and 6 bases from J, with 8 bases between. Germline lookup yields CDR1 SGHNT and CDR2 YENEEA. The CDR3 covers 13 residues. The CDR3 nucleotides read TGTGCCAGCAGCTTAGACGAGTCCTCTGAAGCTTTCTTT. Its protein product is CASSLDESSEAFF.

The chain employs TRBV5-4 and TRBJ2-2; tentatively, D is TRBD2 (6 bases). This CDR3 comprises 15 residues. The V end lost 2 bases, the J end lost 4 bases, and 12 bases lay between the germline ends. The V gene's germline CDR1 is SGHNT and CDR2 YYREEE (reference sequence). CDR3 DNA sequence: TGTGCCAGCAGCTTTCGGACTACTACCACCGGGGAGCTGTTTTTT. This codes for CASSFRTTTTGELFF.

CDR3: CASSIDGRGQGNEQFF. CDR3 nucleotides: TGTGCCAGTAGTATAGATGGAAGGGGGCAGGGGAATGAGCAGTTCTTC. This chain uses TRBV19 with TRBJ2-1; 7 bases are shared with TRBD1. With V trimmed by 0 bases and J by 7 bases, 9 bases remained unmatched. CDR3 size: 16 residues. From germline, CDR1 is LNHDA and CDR2 SQIVND (reference sequence).

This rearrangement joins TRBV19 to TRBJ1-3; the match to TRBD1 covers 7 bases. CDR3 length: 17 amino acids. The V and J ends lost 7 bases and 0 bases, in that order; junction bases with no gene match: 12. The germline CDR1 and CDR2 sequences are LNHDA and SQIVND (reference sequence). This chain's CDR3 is CASTPHAGGNSGNTIYF. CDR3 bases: TGTGCCAGTACGCCCCATGCAGGGGGAAACTCTGGAAACACCATATATTTT.

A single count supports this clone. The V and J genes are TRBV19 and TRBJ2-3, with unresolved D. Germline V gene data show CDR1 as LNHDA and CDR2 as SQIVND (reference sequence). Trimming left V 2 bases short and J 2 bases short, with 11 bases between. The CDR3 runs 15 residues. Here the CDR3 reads CASSISQAHTDTQYF. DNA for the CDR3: TGTGCCAGTAGTATATCTCAGGCACACACAGATACGCAGTATTTT.

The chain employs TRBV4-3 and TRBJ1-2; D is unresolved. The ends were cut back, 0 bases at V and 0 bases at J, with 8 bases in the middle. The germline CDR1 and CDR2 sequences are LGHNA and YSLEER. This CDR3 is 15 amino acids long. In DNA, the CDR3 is TGCGCCAGCAGCCAAGATCCGCGAGCTAACTATGGCTACACCTTC. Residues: CASSQDPRANYGYTF.

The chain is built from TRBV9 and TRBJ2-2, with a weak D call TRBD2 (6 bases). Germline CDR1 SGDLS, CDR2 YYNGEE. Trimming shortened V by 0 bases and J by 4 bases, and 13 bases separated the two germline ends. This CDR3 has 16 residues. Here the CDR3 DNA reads TGTGCCAGCAGCGTAGAAGGGACTGAGCTCACCGGGGAGCTGTTTTTT. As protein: CASSVEGTELTGELFF.

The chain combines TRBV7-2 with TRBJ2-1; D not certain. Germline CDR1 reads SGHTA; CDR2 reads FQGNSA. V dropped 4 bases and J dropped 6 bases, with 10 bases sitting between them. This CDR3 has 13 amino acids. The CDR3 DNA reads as TGTGCCAGCAGCTCCTCGGCCCGCAATGAGCAGTTCTTC. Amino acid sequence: CASSSSARNEQFF.

CDR3 DNA sequence: TGTGCCAGCAGCCTGGAGGGAGATACGCAGTATTTT. Its translation: CASSLEGDTQYF. The V gene is TRBV6-4, the J gene TRBJ2-3; weak D call: TRBD2 (6 bases). V was pared by 6 bases and J by 5 bases, with 9 bases between. This CDR3 region has 12 residues. The V gene's germline CDR1 is MRHNA and CDR2 SNTAGT.

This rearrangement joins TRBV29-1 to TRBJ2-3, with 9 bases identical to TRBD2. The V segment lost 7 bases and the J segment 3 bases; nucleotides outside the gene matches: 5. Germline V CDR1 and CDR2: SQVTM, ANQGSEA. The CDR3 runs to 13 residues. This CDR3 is CSARLAVTDTQYF. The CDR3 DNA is TGCAGCGCCAGACTAGCGGTGACAGATACGCAGTATTTT.

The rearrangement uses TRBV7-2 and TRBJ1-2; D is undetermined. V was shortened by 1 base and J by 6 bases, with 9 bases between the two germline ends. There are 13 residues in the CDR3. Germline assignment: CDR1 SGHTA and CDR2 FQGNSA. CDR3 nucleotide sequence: TGTGCCAGCAGCTTAGGGTCTGAGGATGGCTACACCTTC. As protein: CASSLGSEDGYTF. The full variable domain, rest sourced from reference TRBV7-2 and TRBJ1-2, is GAGVSQSPSNKVTEKGKDVELRCDPISGHTALYWYRQSLGQGLEFLIYFQGNSAPDKSGLPSDRFSAERTGGSVSTLTIQRTQQEDSAVYLCASSLGSEDGYTFGSGTRLTVV.

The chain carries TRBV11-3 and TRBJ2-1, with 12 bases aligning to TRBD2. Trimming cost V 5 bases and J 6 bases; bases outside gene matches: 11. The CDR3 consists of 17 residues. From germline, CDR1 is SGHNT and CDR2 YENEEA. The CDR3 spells CASSPNGASGGANEQFF. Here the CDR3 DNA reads TGTGCCAGCAGCCCGAACGGGGCTAGCGGGGGGGCCAATGAGCAGTTCTTC.

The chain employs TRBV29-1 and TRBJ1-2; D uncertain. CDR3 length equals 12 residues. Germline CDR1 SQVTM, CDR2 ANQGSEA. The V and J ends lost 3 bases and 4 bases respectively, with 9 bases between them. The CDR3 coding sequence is TGCAGCGTTGATGTCGGAGGCTATGGCTACACCTTC. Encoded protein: CSVDVGGYGYTF.

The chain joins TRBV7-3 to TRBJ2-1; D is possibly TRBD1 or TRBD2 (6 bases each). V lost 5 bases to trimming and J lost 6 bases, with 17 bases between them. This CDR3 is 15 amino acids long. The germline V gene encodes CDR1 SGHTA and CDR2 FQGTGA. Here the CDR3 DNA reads TGTGCCAGCAGCCCCCGGTGGGGGGCTTCCAATGAGCAGTTCTTC. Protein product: CASSPRWGASNEQFF.